The 22 T cell receptor beta chains reported below all come from one sample, sequenced in a study of a mutant IDH1 vaccine in newly diagnosed glioma. Time point noted: week 47, end of study. Vaccination used 300 ug of mutant IDH1 20-mer peptide per dose, with topical imiquimod. Assay: immunoSEQ multiplex PCR; the TCRdb copy retains only in-frame clones and omits some. Of about 36,000 clones listed, 75% were seen once; the top ten hold about 10%. Their antigens remain unidentified. Here the sequenced sample was PBMCs, taken from a glioma patient whose treatment included an IDH1 peptide vaccine. These receptors originate from a man aged 40-49 years with glioma.

This rearrangement joins TRBV11-2 to TRBJ1-1; D is ambiguous. The CDR3 length is 15 residues. From germline, CDR1 is SGHAT and CDR2 FQNNGV. The V and J ends lost 2 bases and 0 bases respectively, with 10 bases between them. The CDR3 protein is CASSLLNQMNTEAFF. CDR3 coding DNA: TGTGCCAGCAGCTTATTAAATCAGATGAACACTGAAGCTTTCTTT. Looking up the rest from reference TRBV11-2 and TRBJ1-1 gives the full variable domain: EAGVAQSPRYKIIEKRQSVAFWCNPISGHATLYWYQQILGQGPKLLIQFQNNGVVDDSQLPKDRFSAERLKGVDSTLKIQPAKLEDSAVYLCASSLLNQMNTEAFFGQGTRLTVV.

V and J are TRBV19 and TRBJ1-5; 9 positions match TRBD1. V gave up 6 bases and J gave up 6 bases; unmatched junction bases: 6. The CDR3 contains 14 residues. In germline, CDR1 is LNHDA, CDR2 SQIVND (reference sequence). CDR3 amino acids: CASSRDREAQPQHF. In nucleotides, the CDR3 is TGTGCCAGTAGCAGGGACAGGGAAGCTCAGCCCCAGCATTTT.

CDR3 nucleotide sequence: TGCGCCAGCTCCGTGGGTCGCGGCAAAAACATTCAGTACTTC. Protein: CASSVGRGKNIQYF. V usage is TRBV4-1 and J usage is TRBJ2-4; D is uncertain. CDR3 length: 14 amino acids. Per the germline V gene, CDR1 is MGHRA and CDR2 is YSYEKL. V shed 8 bases and J shed 3 bases, with 14 bases lying between them.

This sequence joins TRBV2 and TRBJ1-1; D may be TRBD1 (5 bases). V was shortened by 5 bases and J by 6 bases, with 7 bases between the two germline ends. Germline V lookup: CDR1 SNHLY, CDR2 FYNNEI. The CDR3 totals 11 residues. The CDR3 here is CASSRGPEAFF. CDR3 coding DNA: TGTGCCAGCAGTAGGGGCCCTGAAGCTTTCTTT.

The chain recombines TRBV6-1 with TRBJ2-3; D not certain. This CDR3 spans 14 amino acids. Germline CDR1 is MNHNS and CDR2 is SASEGT. Trimming took 6 bases from V and 2 from J, leaving 12 bases between them. The CDR3 DNA sequence: TGTGCCAGCAGAAGCTCAGCCCACACAGATACGCAGTATTTT. Its protein product is CASRSSAHTDTQYF.

The J gene is TRBJ2-7, the V gene TRBV5-4; possible D gene TRBD2, 6 bases. Germline V gene sequence: CDR1 SGHNT, CDR2 YYREEE (reference sequence). V was pared by 0 bases and J by 3 bases, with 10 bases between. The CDR3 spans 14 residues. DNA of the CDR3: TGTGCCAGCAGCTTGGTACCGCGGGACTACGAGCAGTACTTC. It is translated as CASSLVPRDYEQYF.

The chain combines TRBV29-1 with TRBJ1-4; perhaps TRBD1 as D (5 bases). Trimming pared 0 bases from V and 15 bases from J, leaving 14 bases between. The germline gives CDR1 SQVTM, CDR2 ANQGSEA. CDR3 length: 12 residues. CDR3 bases: TGCAGCGTTGAAGAAGGACACTCAAGGGTGTTTTTT. Translating gives CSVEEGHSRVFF.

As concerns this clone: Since no conserved phenylalanine or tryptophan closes the CDR3, a read error is the likely cause. The DNA is left out, because the CDR3 cannot be placed on it with certainty; the CDR3 is given as TCRdb lists it. The chain is built from TRBV13 and TRBJ1-1. With termini counted, the CDR3 has 14 amino acids. Germline CDR1 and CDR2: PRHDT and FYEKMQ (reference sequence). CDR3 loop: CASSLTGLWVGGFL.

V usage is TRBV30 and J usage is TRBJ2-3, with 14 nucleotides matching TRBD2. Germline CDR1 reads GTSNPN; CDR2 reads SVGIG (reference sequence). This CDR3 comprises 16 residues. V lost 7 bases, J lost 3 bases, and 9 bases stayed unmatched. The CDR3 DNA reads as TGTGCCTCCCCCCGCCGGACTAGCGGGAGGACAGATACGCAGTATTTT. Residues: CASPRRTSGRTDTQYF.

The chain joins TRBV6-5 to TRBJ1-2; a possible D gene is TRBD1 (5 bases). Trimming removed 6 bases at V and 8 bases at J, with 16 bases between. The CDR3 is 13 amino acids. Per the germline V gene, CDR1 is MNHEY and CDR2 is SVGAGI. The CDR3 protein is CASSLGPRGGYTF. CDR3 coding DNA: TGTGCCAGCAGCCTCGGACCCCGGGGGGGCTACACCTTC.

The J gene is TRBJ2-3, the V gene TRBV7-2, with D maybe TRBD1 (6 bases). The CDR3 totals 16 residues. CDR1 SGHTA and CDR2 FQGNSA come from the germline V gene. Trimming cost V 1 base and J 6 bases, with 17 bases left between them. The CDR3 nucleotides are TGTGCCAGCAGCTTAGAGATGTGGGGGCGAGGGGATACGCAGTATTTT. This codes for CASSLEMWGRGDTQYF.

The chain employs TRBV2 and TRBJ2-1, with 10 bases aligning to TRBD2. The CDR3 extends over 16 amino acids. CDR1 is SNHLY and CDR2 is FYNNEI in the germline V gene. J was trimmed by 4 bases and V by 6 bases; bases with no gene match: 9. The CDR3 DNA reads as TGTGCCAGCAGCGAGAGGACTAGCGGCCAATACAATGAGCAGTTCTTC. Its translation is CASSERTSGQYNEQFF.

The sample holds one count of this clone. The chain has TRBV11-2 and TRBJ2-5; D is unclear. Trimming pared 5 bases from V and 0 bases from J, leaving 10 bases between. Germline CDR1 is SGHAT and CDR2 is FQNNGV. The CDR3 is made up of 14 amino acids. CDR3 DNA sequence: TGTGCCAGCAGCCCAGGCCCGGACCAAGAGACCCAGTACTTC. It translates to CASSPGPDQETQYF.

The chain uses TRBV5-1 and TRBJ2-3; tentatively, D is TRBD1 (5 bases). In germline, CDR1 is SGHRS, CDR2 YFSETQ. The CDR3 spans 13 residues. The germline V and J ends were trimmed by 3 bases and 3 bases, with 8 bases remaining between them. The CDR3 DNA reads TGCGCCAGCAGCTCAGGGTTAACAGATACGCAGTATTTT. This translates into CASSSGLTDTQYF.

The rearrangement uses TRBV7-2 and TRBJ2-2; D is uncertain. Per germline, CDR1 SGHTA and CDR2 FQGNSA. CDR3 length equals 13 residues. The V gene lost 3 bases and the J gene lost 5 bases, with 7 bases spanning the gap. This chain's CDR3 is CASSFDTTGELFF. The CDR3 nucleotides are TGTGCCAGCAGCTTTGATACTACCGGGGAGCTGTTTTTT. The entire variable domain, with the rest obtained from reference TRBV7-2 and TRBJ2-2, is as follows: GAGVSQSPSNKVTEKGKDVELRCDPISGHTALYWYRQSLGQGLEFLIYFQGNSAPDKSGLPSDRFSAERTGGSVSTLTIQRTQQEDSAVYLCASSFDTTGELFFGEGSRLTVL.

This rearrangement joins TRBV11-3 to TRBJ2-1; 12 positions agree with TRBD2. Germline loops: CDR1 SGHNT, CDR2 YENEEA. The J segment lost 5 bases and the V segment lost 9 bases, leaving 5 bases of the junction unmatched. The CDR3 is 14 amino acids. The CDR3 bases are TGTGCCAGTAAGACTAGCGGGAGAGACAATGAGCAGTTCTTC. Amino acid sequence: CASKTSGRDNEQFF.

This clone turned up a few times. The chain is built from TRBV27 and TRBJ2-3, with 7 bases lining up with TRBD1. V dropped 0 bases and J dropped 6; count of bases not matched to a gene: 3. The CDR3 has 14 residues. Per the germline V gene, CDR1 is MNHEY and CDR2 is SMNVEV (reference sequence). This chain's CDR3 is CASSLSTGMDTQYF. The DNA of the CDR3 is TGTGCCAGCAGTTTATCGACAGGGATGGATACGCAGTATTTT.

The chain links TRBV29-1 to TRBJ2-3; 7 nucleotides agree with TRBD2. V lost 1 base, J lost 0 bases, and 7 bases stayed unmatched. CDR3 size: 16 residues. CDR1 is SQVTM and CDR2 is ANQGSEA in the germline V gene. Here the CDR3 DNA reads TGCAGCGTTGAAGGGCGCAGCGGGATAAGCACAGATACGCAGTATTTT. Its protein is CSVEGRSGISTDTQYF.

The gene calls are TRBV18 and TRBJ2-3; D may be TRBD2 (5 bases). CDR1 and CDR2 (germline): KGHSH, LQKENI. The CDR3 length is 14 residues. V gave up 3 bases and J gave up 0 bases, with 7 bases separating them. The CDR3 is CASSPGGSTDTQYF. The CDR3 nucleotides are TGTGCCAGCTCACCTGGAGGAAGCACAGATACGCAGTATTTT.

V and J are TRBV27 and TRBJ2-1; D unclear. Germline CDR1 reads MNHEY; CDR2 reads SMNVEV (reference sequence). CDR3 length equals 10 residues. Trimming cost V 6 bases and J 14 bases, with 11 bases left between them. The CDR3 loop is CASRVEKEFF. In DNA form, the CDR3 reads TGTGCCAGCAGGGTGGAAAAGGAGTTCTTC.

The chain is built from TRBV5-1 and TRBJ2-3; D gene unclear. The germline CDR1 and CDR2 sequences are SGHRS and YFSETQ. With 4 bases removed from V and 1 base from J, the gap between germline ends came to 16 bases. This CDR3 is built from 16 residues. CDR3: CASSPQVALGTDTQYF. As DNA, the CDR3 is TGCGCCAGCAGCCCCCAAGTTGCGCTGGGCACAGATACGCAGTATTTT.

The rearrangement links TRBV4-2 to TRBJ2-5, with TRBD2 matching 13 bases. The CDR3 loop spans 15 amino acids. CDR1 and CDR2 (germline): LGHNA, YNFKEQ. Germline trimming cut 2 bases from V and 5 bases from J; bases unmatched to any gene: 2. As DNA, the CDR3 is TGTGCCAGCAGCCAAACTAGCGGGAGGGATGAGACCCAGTACTTC. Amino acids: CASSQTSGRDETQYF.